The clone carrying this T cell receptor beta chain appeared once. Its antigen is still unknown. CDR1 and CDR2 from the germline V gene are SGHTA and FQGNSA. V lost 2 bases and J lost 0; bases outside the gene matches: 7. This CDR3 is 17 amino acids long. Thawed PBMCs were FACS-sorted into unstimulated CD4+CD25+CD127- regulatory T cells, CD4+CD25- non-regulatory cells, CD4 and CD8 cells. Regulatory T cells were sorted from thawed PBMCs rested overnight at 37°C with approximately 210 IU/ml IL-2. TCRdb keeps only in-frame clones here, not all; method: immunoSEQ multiplex PCR. Of 62,000 or so clones in the sample, 95% to 98% are singletons; the top ten hold 0.34%. The data belong to a study of Tregs in tolerant kidney transplant recipients. Findings and caveats of the study: Tregs expanded with activated donor B cells seemed most donor-specific.

Here the sequenced sample was Tregs from blood, taken before the transplant. The TCR comes from a human donor who received a combined kidney and bone marrow transplant. The rearrangement uses TRBV7-2 and TRBJ2-3, with TRBD1 identical over 8 bases. The CDR3 reads CASSLRRQGRSTDTQYF. CDR3 sequence (DNA): TGTGCCAGCAGCTTACGACGACAGGGGAGAAGCACAGATACGCAGTATTTT.